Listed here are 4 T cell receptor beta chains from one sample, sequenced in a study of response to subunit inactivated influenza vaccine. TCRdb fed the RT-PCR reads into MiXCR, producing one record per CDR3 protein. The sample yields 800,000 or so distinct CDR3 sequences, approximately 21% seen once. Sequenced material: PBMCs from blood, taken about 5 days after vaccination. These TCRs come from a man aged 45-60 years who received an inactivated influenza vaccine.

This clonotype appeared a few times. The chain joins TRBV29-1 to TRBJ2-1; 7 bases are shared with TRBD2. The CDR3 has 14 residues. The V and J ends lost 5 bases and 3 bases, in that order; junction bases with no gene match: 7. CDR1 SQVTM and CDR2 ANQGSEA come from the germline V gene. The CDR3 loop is CSVLPGGGYNEQFF. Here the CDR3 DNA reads TGCAGCGTTCTTCCGGGAGGTGGCTACAATGAGCAGTTCTTC.

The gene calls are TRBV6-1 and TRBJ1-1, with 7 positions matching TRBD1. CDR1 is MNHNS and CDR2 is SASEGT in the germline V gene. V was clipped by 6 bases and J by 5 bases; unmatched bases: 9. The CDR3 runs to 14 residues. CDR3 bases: TGTGCCAGCAGCCACCCAGGGGGTAAAACTGAAGCTTTCTTT. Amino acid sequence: CASSHPGGKTEAFF.

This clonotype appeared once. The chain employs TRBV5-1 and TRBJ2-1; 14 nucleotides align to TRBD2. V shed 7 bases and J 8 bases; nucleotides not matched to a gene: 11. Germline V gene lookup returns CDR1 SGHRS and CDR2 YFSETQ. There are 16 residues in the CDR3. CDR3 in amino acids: CASARLAGGSFHEQFF. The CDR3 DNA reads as TGCGCCAGCGCTAGACTAGCGGGAGGGTCGTTCCATGAGCAGTTCTTC. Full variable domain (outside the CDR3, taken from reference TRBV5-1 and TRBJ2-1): KAGVTQTPRYLIKTRGQQVTLSCSPISGHRSVSWYQQTPGQGLQFLFEYFSETQRNKGNFPGRFSGRQFSNSRSEMNVSTLELGDSALYLCASARLAGGSFHEQFFGPGTRLTVL.

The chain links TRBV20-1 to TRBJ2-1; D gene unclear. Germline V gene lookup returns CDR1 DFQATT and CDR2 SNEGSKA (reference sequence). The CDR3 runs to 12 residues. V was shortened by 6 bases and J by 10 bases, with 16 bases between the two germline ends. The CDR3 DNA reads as TGCAGTGCCGTTAAACCTCCCGGGGAGCAGTTCTTC. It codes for CSAVKPPGEQFF.